The next 11 T cell receptor beta chains were all read from a single sample in a study of T cell changes during pregnancy in multiple sclerosis. TCRdb keeps only in-frame clones here, not all; method: immunoSEQ multiplex PCR. The repertoire holds 45,000 to 70,000 clones, with roughly 90% as singletons. The sequenced sample was CD4+ T cells from peripheral blood mononuclear cells, obtained after pregnancy. These receptors were taken from a female donor in good health, enrolled as a control in a pregnancy study.

The genes are TRBV7-2 and TRBJ2-2; D not resolved. The CDR3 covers 11 residues. Germline V gene data show CDR1 as SGHTA and CDR2 as FQGNSA. Trimming removed 2 bases from V and 7 bases from J, with 2 bases in between. The CDR3 here is CASSLYGELFF. CDR3 coding DNA: TGTGCCAGCAGCTTATACGGGGAGCTGTTTTTT.

This clone was detected once. The rearrangement links TRBV9 to TRBJ2-2, with a tentative D call TRBD2 (6 bases). Trimming took off 1 base at V and 0 bases at J, with 10 bases between the two ends. The CDR3 length is 16 residues. CDR1 and CDR2 from the germline V gene are SGDLS and YYNGEE. The CDR3 is CASSVRAGPNTGELFF. The CDR3 coding sequence is TGTGCCAGCAGCGTACGGGCGGGGCCGAACACCGGGGAGCTGTTTTTT.

The V gene is TRBV15, the J gene TRBJ1-5; D unclear. CDR3 size: 15 residues. CDR1 is LNHNV, CDR2 YYDKDF, per germline (reference sequence). The V end was cut by 5 bases, the J end by 7 bases, with 18 bases between. The CDR3 coding sequence is TGTGCCACCAGCCAAGAGAGGAGGGTAAGACAGCCCCAGCATTTT. It is translated as CATSQERRVRQPQHF. The full variable domain, in which reference TRBV15 and TRBJ1-5 provide the parts outside the CDR3, is DAMVIQNPRYQVTQFGKPVTLSCSQTLNHNVMYWYQQKSSQAPKLLFHYYDKDFNNEADTPDNFQSRRPNTSFCFLDIRSPGLGDTAMYLCATSQERRVRQPQHFGDGTRLSIL.

The gene calls are TRBV10-3 and TRBJ1-4, with 7 bases aligning to TRBD1. The germline gives CDR1 ENHRY, CDR2 SYGVKD. V lost 8 bases, J lost 8 bases, and 11 bases stayed unmatched. CDR3 length: 14 residues. This CDR3 reads CAISPRQGGEKLFF. DNA of the CDR3: TGTGCCATCTCACCACGACAGGGAGGAGAAAAACTGTTTTTT.

The gene calls are TRBV15 and TRBJ1-5; 9 nucleotides agree with TRBD1. CDR1 LNHNV and CDR2 YYDKDF come from the germline V gene (reference sequence). The CDR3 length is 13 residues. V lost 6 bases, J lost 6 bases, and 3 bases stayed unmatched. CDR3 in DNA: TGTGCCACCAGGGGGACAGGGACTCAGCCCCAGCATTTT. It encodes CATRGTGTQPQHF.

The chain uses TRBV6-5 and TRBJ1-1, with D unclear. V shed 10 bases and J shed 1 base, with 7 bases lying between them. Per the germline V gene, CDR1 is MNHEY and CDR2 is SVGAGI. The CDR3 is 11 residues long. The CDR3 reads CATGENTEAFF. The CDR3 DNA follows: TGTGCCACCGGGGAGAACACTGAAGCTTTCTTT.

The J gene is TRBJ1-6, the V gene TRBV18; D is undetermined. V was cut by 3 bases and J by 8 bases, with 11 bases left in between. This CDR3 spans 14 amino acids. The germline V gene has CDR1 KGHSH and CDR2 LQKENI. The CDR3 DNA reads TGTGCCAGCTCACCGAGGCAGCAAGATTCACCCCTCCACTTT. Translated, it gives CASSPRQQDSPLHF.

This chain connects TRBV6-5 to TRBJ2-1; 10 nucleotides match TRBD2. The J segment lost 2 bases and the V segment lost 6 bases, leaving 4 bases of the junction unmatched. The CDR3 runs to 15 residues. CDR1 is MNHEY, CDR2 SVGAGI, per germline. The DNA for the CDR3 is TGTGCCAGCAGCATTAGCGGGGGGCCCTACAATGAGCAGTTCTTC. Translating it yields CASSISGGPYNEQFF.

This chain links TRBV19 with TRBJ2-2; tentatively, D is TRBD2 (7 bases). CDR3 size: 15 residues. V was clipped by 7 bases and J by 3 bases, with 15 bases between them. Germline V gives CDR1 LNHDA, CDR2 SQIVND (reference sequence). This chain's CDR3 is CASTVGGRYTGELFF. The CDR3, as DNA: TGTGCCAGTACCGTGGGGGGGCGGTACACCGGGGAGCTGTTTTTT.

The chain combines TRBV14 with TRBJ1-1; D gene unclear. CDR3 length equals 11 residues. The germline gives CDR1 SGHDN, CDR2 FVKESK. Trimming stripped 1 base from V and 10 bases from J, with 7 bases between. Here the CDR3 DNA reads TGTGCCAGCAGCCAAGTCGGGAGAGCTTTCTTT. This gives the protein CASSQVGRAFF.

V and J are TRBV7-2 and TRBJ1-5; TRBD1 is a possible D gene (6 bases). This CDR3 is 13 amino acids long. V lost 7 bases, J lost 8 bases, and 15 bases lay in between. Germline CDR1 SGHTA, CDR2 FQGNSA. CDR3 bases: TGTGCCAGCAAACAGGGTGCAAGCGAGCCCCAGCATTTT. Translating it yields CASKQGASEPQHF.